The present TCR beta chain was sequenced within a study of beta chain features in type 1 diabetes. Study information: Across every sample, some 110 million sorted cells were examined in total.

A CD45RO/CCR7/CD25/CD127/CD95/CD27 panel sorted naive, central memory, regulatory and stem cell-like memory CD4+ cells. Study findings and constraints: TCRB repertoires of naive, central memory and Treg cells appeared more similar among patients than among healthy donors. In all four CD4+ subsets, TCRB CDR3 length was significantly, moderately reduced in type 1 diabetes.

Per the germline V gene, CDR1 is SEHNR and CDR2 is FQNEAQ (reference sequence). V dropped 5 bases and J dropped 3; count of bases not matched to a gene: 16. CDR3 length equals 18 residues. Every isolated RNA sample was fully reverse transcribed, so sequencing captured expressed TCRB transcripts. Naive, central memory and regulatory T cell samples produced a mean of about 3.5 million reads. TCRdb's copy holds only in-frame clones and misses some; the assay was immunoSEQ multiplex PCR. The sample records over 150,000 clones, around 8% being singletons. Concerning this clone: Its antigen is undetermined.

The clonotype originates from a young woman with type 1 diabetes. The chain has TRBV7-9 and TRBJ1-5; 7 positions match TRBD1. The sequenced material came from central memory CD4+ T cells from blood. CDR3 in DNA: TGTGCCAGCAGCCCCCGCAGGATGACAGGGAGTTACAATCAGCCCCAGCATTTT. Translation: CASSPRRMTGSYNQPQHF. Complete variable domain (other parts from reference TRBV7-9 and TRBJ1-5): DTGVSQNPRHKITKRGQNVTFRCDPISEHNRLYWYRQTLGQGPEFLTYFQNEAQLEKSRLLSDRFSAERPKGSFSTLEIQRTEQGDSAMYLCASSPRRMTGSYNQPQHFGDGTRLSIL.